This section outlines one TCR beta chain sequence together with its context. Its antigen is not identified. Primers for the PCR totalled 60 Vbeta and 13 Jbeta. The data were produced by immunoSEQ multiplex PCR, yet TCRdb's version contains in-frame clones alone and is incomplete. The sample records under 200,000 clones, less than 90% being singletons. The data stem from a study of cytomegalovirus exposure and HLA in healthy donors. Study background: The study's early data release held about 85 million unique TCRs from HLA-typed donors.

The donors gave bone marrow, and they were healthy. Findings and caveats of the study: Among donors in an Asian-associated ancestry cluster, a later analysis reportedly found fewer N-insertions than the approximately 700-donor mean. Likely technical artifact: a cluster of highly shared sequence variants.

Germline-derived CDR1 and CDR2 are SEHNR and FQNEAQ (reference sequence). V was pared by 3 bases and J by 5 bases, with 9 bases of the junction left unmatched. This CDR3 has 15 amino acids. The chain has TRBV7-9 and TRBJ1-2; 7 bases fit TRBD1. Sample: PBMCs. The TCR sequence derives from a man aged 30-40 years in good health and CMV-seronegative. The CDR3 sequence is CASSFEYDRVYGYTF. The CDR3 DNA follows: TGTGCCAGCAGCTTTGAGTACGACAGGGTTTATGGCTACACCTTC.